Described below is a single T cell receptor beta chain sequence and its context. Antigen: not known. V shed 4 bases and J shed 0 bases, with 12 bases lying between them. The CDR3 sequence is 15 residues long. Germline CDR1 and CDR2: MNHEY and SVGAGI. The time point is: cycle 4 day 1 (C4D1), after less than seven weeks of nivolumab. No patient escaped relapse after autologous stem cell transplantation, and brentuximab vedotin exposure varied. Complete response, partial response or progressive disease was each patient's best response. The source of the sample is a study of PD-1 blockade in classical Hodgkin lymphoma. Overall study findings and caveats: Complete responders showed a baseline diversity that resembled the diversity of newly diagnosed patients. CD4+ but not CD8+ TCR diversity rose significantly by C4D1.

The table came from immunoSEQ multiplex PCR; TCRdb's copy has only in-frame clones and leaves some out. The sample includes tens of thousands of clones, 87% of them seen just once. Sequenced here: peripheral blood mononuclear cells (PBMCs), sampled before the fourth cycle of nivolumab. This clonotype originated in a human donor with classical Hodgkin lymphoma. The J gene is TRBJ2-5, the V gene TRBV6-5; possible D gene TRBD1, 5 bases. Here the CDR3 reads CASSSRQINQETQYF. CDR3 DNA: TGTGCCAGCAGTTCACGACAGATAAACCAAGAGACCCAGTACTTC.